This TCR beta chain derives from a study of patients and donors after allogeneic stem cell transplantation. The CDR3 totals 15 residues. Looked up from germline, CDR1 is MNHNY and CDR2 is SVGAGI (reference sequence). Germline trimming cut 2 bases from V and 5 bases from J; bases unmatched to any gene: 9. TCRdb re-derived calls from the RT-PCR reads in MiXCR, one entry per CDR3 protein. The sample contains about 200,000 distinct CDR3 sequences, around two fifths of which appear only once. The sequenced sample consisted of blood, either unsorted or a sorted T cell fraction (not recorded which). This receptor was identified in a human donor who was either an allogeneic HSCT recipient or a stem cell or donor lymphocyte infusion donor (not recorded which). It is not recorded whose cells these are; they may come from a transplant donor. The J gene is TRBJ2-7, the V gene TRBV6-6; 7 bases are shared with TRBD1. Here the CDR3 DNA reads TGTGCCAGCAGTTACGGAAGGACAGGAGTGAACGAGCAGTACTTC. Encoded protein: CASSYGRTGVNEQYF.